The 4 T cell receptor beta chains below come from one sample, sequenced in a study of early T cells in non-severe SARS-CoV-2 infection. TCRdb processed the 5' RACE reads anew with MiXCR; each CDR3 protein has one entry. The table shows tens of thousands of distinct CDR3 sequences, with more than 10% occurring only once. The sample comprised whole blood. Every receptor here comes from an adult who was a healthcare worker with PCR-confirmed SARS-CoV-2 infection or an uninfected control (not recorded which).

This clonotype has more than one count but fewer than ten. The chain links TRBV12-5 to TRBJ2-2; unclear D gene. CDR1 and CDR2 from the germline V gene are LGHNT and FRNRAP. V lost 8 bases and J lost 0, with 7 bases in between. The CDR3 runs to 13 residues. In nucleotides, the CDR3 is TGTGCTAGTCTACGTACGAACACCGGGGAGCTGTTTTTT. It encodes CASLRTNTGELFF.

The sample holds many counts of this clonotype. The rearrangement links TRBV7-9 to TRBJ1-2; D remains ambiguous. The germline CDR1 and CDR2 sequences are SEHNR and FQNEAQ (reference sequence). V lost 5 bases, J lost 0 bases, and 13 bases lay in between. This CDR3 comprises 15 residues. This CDR3 reads CASSAQDPANYGYTF. DNA for the CDR3: TGTGCCAGCAGCGCCCAGGATCCAGCTAACTATGGCTACACCTTC.

As regards this clonotype: This sequence may be a read error, since a much larger clone differs from it by one base. The chain couples TRBV6-2 or TRBV6-3 to TRBJ2-5; possible D gene TRBD2, 6 bases. The germline V gene has CDR1 MNHEY and CDR2 SVGEGT. The CDR3 has 14 residues. CDR3 loop: CVSSEGTSIETQYF. Written as DNA, the CDR3 is TGTGTCAGCAGTGAAGGGACTTCTATCGAGACCCAGTACTTC.

This clonotype was detected a few times. The chain carries TRBV7-9 and TRBJ2-7, with D possibly being TRBD2 (6 bases). V was clipped by 4 bases and J by 2 bases, with 18 bases between them. Per germline, CDR1 SEHNR and CDR2 FQNEAQ (reference sequence). The CDR3 covers 16 residues. The CDR3 DNA reads as TGTGCCAGCAGCTCGACGCCAGGGACTGGGACCTACGAGCAGTACTTC. It codes for CASSSTPGTGTYEQYF. The full variable domain, with the rest looked up from reference TRBV7-9 and TRBJ2-7, is DTGVSQNPRHKITKRGQNVTFRCDPISEHNRLYWYRQTLGQGPEFLTYFQNEAQLEKSRLLSDRFSAERPKGSFSTLEIQRTEQGDSAMYLCASSSTPGTGTYEQYFGPGTRLTVT.